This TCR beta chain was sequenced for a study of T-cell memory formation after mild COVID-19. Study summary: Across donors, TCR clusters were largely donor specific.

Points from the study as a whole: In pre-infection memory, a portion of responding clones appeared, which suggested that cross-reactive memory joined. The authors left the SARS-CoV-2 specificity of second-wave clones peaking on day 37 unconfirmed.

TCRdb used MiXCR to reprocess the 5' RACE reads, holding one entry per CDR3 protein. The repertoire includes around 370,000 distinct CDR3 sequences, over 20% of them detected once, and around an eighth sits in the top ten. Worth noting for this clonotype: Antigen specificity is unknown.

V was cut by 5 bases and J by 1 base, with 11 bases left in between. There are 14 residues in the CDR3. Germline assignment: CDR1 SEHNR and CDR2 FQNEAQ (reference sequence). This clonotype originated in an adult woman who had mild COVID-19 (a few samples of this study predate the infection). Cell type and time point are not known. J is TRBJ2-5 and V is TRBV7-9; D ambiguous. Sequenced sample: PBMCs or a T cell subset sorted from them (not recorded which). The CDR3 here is CASSTLGRQETQYF. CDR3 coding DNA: TGTGCCAGCAGCACCCTAGGGCGCCAAGAGACCCAGTACTTC.